This T cell receptor beta chain came from a study of spatial heterogeneity in lung cancer. For the study at large: A consistent excess of beta-chain over alpha-chain sequences was detected. Across the raw uncorrected reads, a unique TCR and UMI combination was observed, on average, more than ten times. Findings and limits, study-wide: Resection blood, more than follow-up blood, showed ubiquitous expanded tumor TCRs.

The study tagged each TCR cDNA molecule with a unique molecular identifier. TCRdb reanalysed the 5' RACE reads using MiXCR and keeps one entry per CDR3 protein. The profile shows over 90,000 distinct CDR3 sequences, about 9.4% of them singletons. The CDR3 runs to 12 residues. V was clipped by 6 bases and J by 6 bases; unmatched bases: 7. Germline V gives CDR1 SQVTM, CDR2 ANQGSEA. Time point given: sample taken at primary tumor resection. Whole RNA came from tumor, nontumor lung or frozen PBMC and was sequenced without being sorted. A few counts support this clonotype. No antigen is known for it. The chain has TRBV29-1 and TRBJ1-1; 7 bases line up with TRBD1. This material consisted of PBMCs, taken at surgery. The sequence derives from a male donor with early-stage non-small cell lung cancer. This CDR3 is CSVARDSPEAFF. CDR3 coding DNA: TGCAGCGTCGCCAGGGACAGTCCTGAAGCTTTCTTT.